These 16 T cell receptor beta chains were all obtained from the same sample, sequenced in a study of T cell changes during pregnancy in multiple sclerosis. Clones were read by immunoSEQ multiplex PCR, and TCRdb kept only the in-frame ones, dropping some. The sample holds some 47,000 clones, about 90% seen once. Sequenced material: peripheral blood, taken in the first trimester of pregnancy. The receptors were gathered from a female donor with multiple sclerosis, enrolled in a pregnancy study.

This rearrangement joins TRBV2 to TRBJ1-4; D unresolved. V dropped 7 bases and J dropped 7 bases, with 13 bases sitting between them. The V gene's germline CDR1 is SNHLY and CDR2 FYNNEI. CDR3 size: 13 residues. The CDR3 region is CASTSDRGEKLFF. For the CDR3, the DNA is TGTGCCAGCACATCAGATCGTGGTGAAAAACTGTTTTTT.

This chain uses TRBV30 with TRBJ2-3; the D gene is possibly TRBD2 (6 bases). Deletions cut 3 bases from V and 4 bases from J, with 17 bases between. CDR1 and CDR2 (germline): GTSNPN, SVGIG (reference sequence). This CDR3 spans 15 amino acids. CDR3 DNA sequence: TGTGCCTGGAGCGCTCCGACTAGTCTGGCAGATACGCAGTATTTT. It encodes CAWSAPTSLADTQYF.

The gene calls are TRBV5-6 and TRBJ2-1; D unresolved. V gave up 1 base and J gave up 3 bases, with 5 bases separating them. The CDR3 extends over 13 amino acids. CDR1 SGHDT and CDR2 YYEEEE come from the germline V gene. CDR3 loop: CASSLSIYNEQFF. The DNA for the CDR3 is TGTGCCAGCAGCTTGTCTATCTACAATGAGCAGTTCTTC.

A note on this clone: The junction and the germline gene differ at one end; a read error may be behind it. The V gene is TRBV7-2, the J gene TRBJ2-7, with 7 bases lining up with TRBD1. The V gene's germline CDR1 is SGHTA and CDR2 FQGNSA. CDR3 length: 14 residues. The CDR3 bases are TGTGCCAGCAGCTTAGATGGGACAGCCTTGAGAAGGGACTTC. Translation: CASSLDGTALRRDF.

J is TRBJ2-7 and V is TRBV11-3; D unresolved. V lost 5 bases to trimming and J lost 0 bases, with 11 bases between them. This CDR3 region has 14 residues. The germline CDR1 and CDR2 sequences are SGHNT and YENEEA. This CDR3 is CASSPPGYSYEQYF. As DNA, the CDR3 is TGTGCCAGCAGCCCGCCCGGGTACTCCTACGAGCAGTACTTC.

This chain connects TRBV7-3 to TRBJ1-2, with 8 bases identical to TRBD1. The junction had 5 bases not matched to a gene; V was cut back by 4 bases and J by 4 bases. The CDR3 length is 14 residues. Germline CDR1 SGHTA, CDR2 FQGTGA. The CDR3 region is CASSSLDRAYGYTF. CDR3 nucleotides: TGTGCCAGCAGCTCATTGGACAGGGCCTATGGCTACACCTTC.

The V gene is TRBV10-3, the J gene TRBJ1-5; 7 bases are a match to TRBD1. The length of the CDR3 is 13 residues. CDR1 and CDR2 from the germline V gene are ENHRY and SYGVKD. V lost 7 bases and J lost 5; bases outside the gene matches: 5. The CDR3, as DNA: TGTGCCATCAAAAGACAGGGAGATCAGCCCCAGCATTTT. This codes for CAIKRQGDQPQHF.

This CDR3 reads CASSELGLGTEAFF. CDR3 bases: TGTGCCAGCAGTGAGTTGGGGCTGGGCACTGAAGCTTTCTTT. The gene calls are TRBV7-9 and TRBJ1-1, with D possibly matching TRBD1 (5 bases). Germline values: CDR1 SEHNR, CDR2 FQNEAQ (reference sequence). V lost 6 bases, J lost 4 bases, and 15 bases lay in between. The CDR3 spans 14 residues.

The CDR3 region has the DNA TGTGCCAGCAGTTCCCCCGACAGGGTAGCTTTCTTT. Protein sequence: CASSSPDRVAFF. The V gene is TRBV6-6, the J gene TRBJ1-1; 7 bases are shared with TRBD1. The trim removed 4 bases at V and 10 bases at J, leaving 6 bases unmatched. CDR3 size: 12 residues. Per germline, CDR1 MNHNY and CDR2 SVGAGI (reference sequence).

This clone came up once. The genes are TRBV19 and TRBJ1-2; tentative D call: TRBD1 (5 bases). Germline V lookup: CDR1 LNHDA, CDR2 SQIVND (reference sequence). CDR3 length equals 14 residues. V was cut by 10 bases and J by 1 base, with 16 bases left in between. The CDR3 bases are TGTGCCACCCTCTGGCAGGGAGGTAACTATGGCTACACCTTC. Translation gives CATLWQGGNYGYTF.

The genes are TRBV6-5 and TRBJ1-6; D gene unclear. This CDR3 spans 15 amino acids. Trimming pared 7 bases from V and 7 bases from J, leaving 17 bases between. Germline V gene data show CDR1 as MNHEY and CDR2 as SVGAGI. As DNA, the CDR3 is TGTGCCAGCAAAGCTTGGTCAGGAATAAATTCACCCCTCCACTTT. The encoded protein is CASKAWSGINSPLHF.

The chain couples TRBV5-1 to TRBJ1-1; D call uncertain. Germline CDR1 SGHRS, CDR2 YFSETQ. CDR3 size: 14 residues. The V and J ends lost 5 bases and 0 bases respectively, with 11 bases between them. DNA of the CDR3: TGCGCCAGCAGGCCCCAGGTATTGAACACTGAAGCTTTCTTT. Encoded protein: CASRPQVLNTEAFF. Full variable domain (missing parts from reference TRBV5-1 and TRBJ1-1): KAGVTQTPRYLIKTRGQQVTLSCSPISGHRSVSWYQQTPGQGLQFLFEYFSETQRNKGNFPGRFSGRQFSNSRSEMNVSTLELGDSALYLCASRPQVLNTEAFFGQGTRLTVV.

This sequence joins TRBV18 and TRBJ2-6; D unresolved. Trimming removed 0 bases from V and 2 bases from J, with 8 bases in between. The CDR3 has 16 amino acids. CDR1 and CDR2 from the germline V gene are KGHSH and LQKENI. CDR3 sequence (DNA): TGTGCCAGCTCACCACCCGGTATTGCTGGGGCCAACGTCCTGACTTTC. Its translation is CASSPPGIAGANVLTF.

The chain uses TRBV4-3 and TRBJ1-5; the D gene is possibly TRBD1 (5 bases). This CDR3 has 17 residues. Germline V gives CDR1 LGHNA, CDR2 YSLEER. V dropped 0 bases and J dropped 4 bases, with 16 bases sitting between them. CDR3 sequence reads: CASSQDFIQQENQPQHF. CDR3 coding DNA: TGCGCCAGCAGCCAAGATTTCATCCAACAGGAAAATCAGCCCCAGCATTTT.

The CDR3 nucleotides read TGTGCCAGCAGGACCGCCCGGACAGGGGTCACCGGGGAGCTGTTTTTT. Residues: CASRTARTGVTGELFF. The genes are TRBV7-9 and TRBJ2-2; 9 bases match TRBD1. This CDR3 is 16 amino acids long. Losses at the gene ends were 6 bases for V and 4 bases for J; bases not matched to a gene: 9. Germline V lookup: CDR1 SEHNR, CDR2 FQNEAQ (reference sequence). Filled out from reference TRBV7-9 and TRBJ2-2, the complete variable domain reads DTGVSQNPRHKITKRGQNVTFRCDPISEHNRLYWYRQTLGQGPEFLTYFQNEAQLEKSRLLSDRFSAERPKGSFSTLEIQRTEQGDSAMYLCASRTARTGVTGELFFGEGSRLTVL.

The chain employs TRBV5-1 and TRBJ2-3, with unresolved D. With 4 bases removed from V and 4 bases from J, the gap between germline ends came to 13 bases. In germline, CDR1 is SGHRS, CDR2 YFSETQ. The CDR3 extends over 14 amino acids. CDR3 sequence reads: CASSPSRFADTQYF. The CDR3 nucleotides are TGCGCCAGCAGCCCAAGCCGGTTCGCAGATACGCAGTATTTT.